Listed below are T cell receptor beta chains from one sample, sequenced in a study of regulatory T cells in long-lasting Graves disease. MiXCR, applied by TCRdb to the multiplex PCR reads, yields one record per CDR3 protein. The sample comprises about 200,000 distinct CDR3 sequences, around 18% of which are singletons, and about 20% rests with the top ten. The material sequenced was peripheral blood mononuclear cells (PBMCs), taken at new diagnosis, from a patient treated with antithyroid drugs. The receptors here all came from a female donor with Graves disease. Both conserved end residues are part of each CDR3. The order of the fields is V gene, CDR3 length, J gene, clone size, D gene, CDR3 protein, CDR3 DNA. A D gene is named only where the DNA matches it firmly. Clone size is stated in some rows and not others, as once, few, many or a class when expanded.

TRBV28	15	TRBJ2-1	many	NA	CASSPSGYTYNEQFF	TGTGCCAGCAGTCCGAGCGGTTATACCTACAATGAGCAGTTCTTC
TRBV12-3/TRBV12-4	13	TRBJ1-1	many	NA	CASSLISPGEAFF	TGTGCCAGCAGTTTAATTTCTCCGGGAGAAGCTTTCTTT
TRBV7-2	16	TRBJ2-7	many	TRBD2	CASSLQGGRAVAEQYF	TGTGCCAGCAGCCTCCAAGGCGGGAGGGCCGTAGCCGAGCAGTACTTC
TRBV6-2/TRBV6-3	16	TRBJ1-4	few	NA	CASSKRGGAAAEKLFF	TGTGCCAGCAGTAAACGGGGAGGGGCCGCGGCTGAAAAACTGTTTTTT
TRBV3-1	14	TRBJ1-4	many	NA	CASSTGTPLWKLFF	TGTGCCAGCAGTACTGGGACACCACTTTGGAAACTGTTTTTT
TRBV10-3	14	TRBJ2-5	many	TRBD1	CAISSTGSDETQYF	TGTGCCATCAGTTCGACAGGGAGCGACGAGACCCAGTACTTC
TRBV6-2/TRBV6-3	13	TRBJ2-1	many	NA	CASSYPTSNEQFF	TGTGCCAGCAGTTACCCCACTAGCAATGAGCAGTTCTTC
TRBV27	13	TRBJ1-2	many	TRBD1	CASRSTGGLGYTF	TGTGCCAGCAGGTCTACAGGGGGCCTTGGCTACACCTTC
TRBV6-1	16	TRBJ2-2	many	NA	CASSELTEATSGELFF	TGTGCCAGCAGTGAATTGACCGAGGCTACCTCCGGGGAGCTGTTTTTT
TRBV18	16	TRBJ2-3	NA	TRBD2	CASSPGLAGGPDTEYF	TGTGCCAGCTCACCGGGACTAGCGGGCGGCCCAGATACGGAGTATTTT
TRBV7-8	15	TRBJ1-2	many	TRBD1	CASSYGTGRSGGYTF	TGTGCCAGCAGCTACGGGACAGGGCGGTCGGGGGGCTACACCTTC
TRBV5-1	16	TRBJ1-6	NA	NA	CASSLEGGSYNSPLHF	TGCGCCAGCAGCTTGGAAGGGGGCTCCTATAATTCACCCCTCCACTTT
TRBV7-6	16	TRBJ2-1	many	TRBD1	CASSLGWGQTYNEQFF	TGTGCCAGCAGCTTAGGTTGGGGACAGACCTACAATGAGCAGTTCTTC